These T cell receptor beta chains were read from a single sample in a study of blood T cells in healthy people across ages. TCRdb processed the 5' RACE reads anew with MiXCR; each CDR3 protein has one entry. Among about a million distinct CDR3 sequences listed, 40% to 60% were seen once. Material: blood. These TCRs come from a man aged 25-40 years in good health. Both conserved end residues are part of each CDR3. The D gene is left open where the match is weak. A clone size is listed for some rows: how often the clone was seen (once, few, many), or a class if it is expanded.

V gene	D gene	J gene	clone size	CDR3 DNA	CDR3 protein
TRBV3-1	TRBD1	TRBJ1-4	few	TGTGCCAGCAGGGACCAGGGGGCATCTAATGAAAAACTGTTTTTT	CASRDQGASNEKLFF
TRBV6-1	.	TRBJ1-5	few	TGTGCCAGCACCCAAGGGCTCCTCGGGTCGGATCAGCCCCAGCATTTT	CASTQGLLGSDQPQHF
TRBV3-1	TRBD1	TRBJ1-1	.	TGTGCCAGCAGCCTCCAAGAGGGGGCATTGACTGAAGCTTTCTTT	CASSLQEGALTEAFF
TRBV6-6	TRBD1	TRBJ1-6	few	TGTGCCAGCAGCCTAGAGGGGGCGCCGAATTCACCCCTCCACTTT	CASSLEGAPNSPLHF
TRBV6-5	.	TRBJ1-1	.	TGTGCCAGCAGTGGGGGACTGTGGAACACTGAAGCTTTCTTT	CASSGGLWNTEAFF
TRBV5-1	TRBD1	TRBJ2-5	.	TGCGCCAGCAGCATGGGACAGGGCCAAGAGACCCAGTACTTC	CASSMGQGQETQYF
TRBV10-3	TRBD1	TRBJ1-2	few	TGTGCCATCAGTGAGACAGGGGGGAGGTATGGCTACACCTTC	CAISETGGRYGYTF
TRBV7-9	TRBD2	TRBJ2-1	few	TGTGCCAGCAGCTTTCCGACTAGCGGGGGCCTCGGCCATGAGCAGTTCTTC	CASSFPTSGGLGHEQFF
TRBV5-6	.	TRBJ1-2	many	TGTGCCAGCAGCTTGGGGTCGTATCAGGGAGCCGGCTACACCTTC	CASSLGSYQGAGYTF
TRBV6-6	.	TRBJ1-5	.	TGTGCCAGCAGTTATTTGGGAAGTCAGCCCCAGCATTTT	CASSYLGSQPQHF
TRBV4-1	TRBD1	TRBJ1-5	.	TGCGCCAGCAGCCAGTTGGACAGGGGGAGCAATCAGCCCCAGCATTTT	CASSQLDRGSNQPQHF
TRBV2	.	TRBJ1-2	.	TGTGCCAGCAGTCCGCTCCCGGGGGCGGGTGGCTACACCTTC	CASSPLPGAGGYTF
TRBV20-1	.	TRBJ2-1	.	TGCAGTGCTATACAGGGATCCTCCTACAATGAGCAGTTCTTC	CSAIQGSSYNEQFF
TRBV20-1	.	TRBJ2-7	.	TGCAGTGCCAGATTCGATCCAGGATTTACCTACGAGCAGTACTTC	CSARFDPGFTYEQYF
TRBV7-2	.	TRBJ2-5	few	TGTGCCAGCAGGGAGTACAATGAGCAGTACTTC	CASREYNEQYF
TRBV5-5	.	TRBJ2-5	once	TGTGCCAGCAACATCGGGGGATTCTTTGGGACCCAGTACTTC	CASNIGGFFGTQYF
TRBV20-1	.	TRBJ2-3	.	TGCAGTGCTACCACAGGGACAGATACGCAGTATTTT	CSATTGTDTQYF
TRBV20-1	.	TRBJ2-7	.	TGCAGTGCTGGTCTAGGGGTGGGCGAGCAGTACTTC	CSAGLGVGEQYF
TRBV7-2	.	TRBJ1-4	.	TGTGCCAGCAGCCGTCGGACAGTAACTAATGAAAAACTGTTTTTT	CASSRRTVTNEKLFF
TRBV11-1	.	TRBJ2-1	few	TGTGCCAGCAGCACTACAGGGAAGGCCTACAATGAGCAGTTCTTC	CASSTTGKAYNEQFF
TRBV18	TRBD1	TRBJ1-2	few	TGTGCCAGCTCACCACTTTTGGGGGACAGGGACCCCTATGGCTACACCTTC	CASSPLLGDRDPYGYTF
TRBV27	TRBD2	TRBJ2-5	.	TGTGCCAGCAGTTTATCCGGGAGGGGTGAAGAGACCCAGTACTTC	CASSLSGRGEETQYF
TRBV4-3	.	TRBJ1-1	.	TGCGCCAGCAGCCAAGATGGGGGGGGCGACACTGAAGCTTTCTTT	CASSQDGGGDTEAFF
TRBV7-2	TRBD1	TRBJ2-5	few	TGTGCCAGCACCCTAAAACAGGGGATGGGGGAGACCCAGTACTTC	CASTLKQGMGETQYF
TRBV24-1	.	TRBJ2-1	.	TGTGCCACCAGTGCTGAGGGGGGTGAGCAGTTCTTC	CATSAEGGEQFF
TRBV7-2	TRBD2	TRBJ2-1	.	TGTGCCAGCAGCTTAACTAGCGGGGTCAATGAGCAGTTCTTC	CASSLTSGVNEQFF
TRBV20-1	.	TRBJ1-4	few	TGCAGTGCTTTGGGACCAGAGAGCGAAAAACTGTTTTTT	CSALGPESEKLFF
TRBV4-1	.	TRBJ2-7	.	TGCGCCAGCAGCCAAGAGATCAGGGGACGCAGCTCCTACGAGCAGTACTTC	CASSQEIRGRSSYEQYF
TRBV5-6	TRBD1	TRBJ1-2	.	TGTGCCAGCAGTGCCGGGACAGCTAACTATGGCTACACCTTC	CASSAGTANYGYTF
TRBV10-3	.	TRBJ2-6	few	TGTGCCATCAGTTCCGGACAGTCTGGGGCCAACGTCCTGACTTTC	CAISSGQSGANVLTF
TRBV7-2	.	TRBJ1-2	once	TGTGCCAGCAGCTTATTGTGGGAAGCGTACTATGGCTACACCTTC	CASSLLWEAYYGYTF
TRBV12-3/TRBV12-4	TRBD1	TRBJ2-2	.	TGTGCCAGCAGTCACAGGACAGGGGGCATCGGCGGGGAGCTGTTTTTT	CASSHRTGGIGGELFF